This T cell receptor (beta chain) was captured by sequencing in a study of blood T cell repertoires in COVID-19. Study background: Donors in the United States, Italy and Spain gave samples during acute or convalescent COVID-19. PBMCs, B-cell-depleted T cells, or T cells were the source of the cDNA or gDNA that made up the material.

The authors' processing: By means of reference gene primer amplification, nucleated cell counts were estimated. The protocol was immunoSEQ multiplex PCR, while the TCRdb copy is restricted to in-frame clones and leaves out a portion. V and J calls and clone size are as listed in that table; D and trimming were resolved from the DNA. The sample holds 50,000 or so clones, around 90% seen once. CDR1 LGHNA and CDR2 YSLEER come from the germline V gene. The V gene end was trimmed by 2 bases and the J gene end by 5 bases; junction bases not matched to a gene: 3. This CDR3 spans 15 amino acids. V usage is TRBV4-3 and J usage is TRBJ2-4; 10 positions agree with TRBD2. Specimen: peripheral blood. The clonotype was recovered from a middle-aged man with active COVID-19. The CDR3 nucleotides read TGCGCCAGCAGCCAAACTAGCGGGGCGGAAAACATTCAGTACTTC. Translated, it gives CASSQTSGAENIQYF.